This T cell receptor beta chain was identified in a study of shared clonotypes between healthy human individuals. The repertoire was sequenced with immunoSEQ multiplex PCR; TCRdb's copy has only in-frame clones and lacks some. The data show roughly 1.5 million clones, 98% seen once. Study-wide points: Memory subsets generally showed lower estimated richness than naive subsets.

Germline CDR1 reads SGHNT; CDR2 reads YYREEE (reference sequence). This CDR3 spans 12 amino acids. Trimming removed 0 bases at V and 3 bases at J, with 0 bases between. Note on this clone: Antigen unknown. The same CDR3 is also encoded by other DNA sequences in this sample.

This chain connects TRBV5-4 to TRBJ2-2; D is uncertain. The source material was naive CD4+ T cells sorted from blood. Subset indicated: CD45RA+ positively selected. This TCR was recovered from a man aged 25-40 years in good health. CDR3 coding DNA: TGTGCCAGCAGCTTGGACACCGGGGAGCTGTTTTTT. It yields the protein CASSLDTGELFF.